These 4 T cell receptor delta chains were sequenced from one sample in a study of gamma-delta chains in newborns, infants, children. TCRdb fed the reads to CATT. The sample lists about 780 delta-chain clones, about 0.93% occurring once. The sample taken for sequencing was blood. These receptors were obtained from a child in good health.

As for this clone: The likely explanation is a read error, given a far larger clone one base away. Other DNA variants within this sample encode the same CDR3. The V gene is TRDV2, the J gene TRDJ3; possibly TRDD3 for D (6 bases). Germline loops: CDR1 GEAIGNYY, CDR2 EKD. V lost 0 bases and J lost 0, with 11 bases in between. CDR3 length: 18 amino acids. CDR3 region: CACDTAGGSSWDTRQMFF. CDR3 DNA: TGTGCCTGTGACACCGCCGGGGGGAGCTCCTGGGACACCCGACAGATGTTTTTC.

This clone was seen only a few times. This probably arose from a read error, given a far larger clone one base away. This chain uses TRDV2 with TRDJ3; 8 nucleotides agree with TRDD3. CDR3 size: 21 residues. The germline gives CDR1 GEAIGNYY, CDR2 EKD. CDR3 loop: CACDTPSTGGQSSRDTRQMFF. CDR3 DNA sequence: TGTGCCTGTGACACCCCCAGTACTGGGGGCCAAAGCTCCCGGGACACCCGACAGATGTTTTTC.

This clone has more than one count but fewer than ten. TCRdb has a much larger clone's protein, which differs at residue 11 from the translation of this DNA, likely because of a read error; what is shown is the protein translated from the DNA. The V call is TRDV2, the J call TRDJ3; D unresolved. This CDR3 has 20 amino acids. Per germline, CDR1 GEAIGNYY and CDR2 EKD. Trimming pared 0 bases from V and 0 bases from J, leaving 17 bases between. This chain's CDR3 is CACDTLKRIPNSWDTRQMFF. The CDR3 bases are TGTGCCTGTGACACCTTGAAGCGGATTCCAAACTCCTGGGACACCCGACAGATGTTTTTC.

This clone was seen only a few times. A single base is all that separates this from a far larger clone, so a read error is likely. Other DNA sequences in this sample translate to the same CDR3. V is TRDV2 and J is TRDJ3, with TRDD3 matching over 8 bases. CDR1 is GEAIGNYY and CDR2 is EKD in the germline V gene. The trim removed 5 bases at V and 0 bases at J, leaving 14 bases unmatched. The CDR3 has 20 amino acids. The CDR3 nucleotides are TGTGCCTGTGTCCTACTGCTGGGGGAGCCGCACTCCTGGGACACCCGACAGATGTTTTTC. Encoded protein: CACVLLLGEPHSWDTRQMFF.